This entry features one TCR beta chain sequence. The data belong to a study of long-term antiretroviral therapy in people with HIV. This CDR3 spans 16 amino acids. CDR1 LGHNA and CDR2 YNFKEQ come from the germline V gene. Deletions cut 0 bases from V and 8 bases from J, with 16 bases between. Survey-level immunoSEQ v3.0 assays were run. The assay was immunoSEQ multiplex PCR, and TCRdb's table has in-frame clones only and misses some. Counted here are 20,000 to 25,000 clones, about 82% occurring once; the ten biggest clones make up 3.5% to 5%. This chain links TRBV4-2 with TRBJ1-4; no definite D call. The clonotype comes from a man younger than 35 with HIV. Sequencing was performed on unsorted PBMCs, taken roughly 4 years after starting antiretroviral therapy. CDR3: CASSQELTGSREKLFF. Here the CDR3 DNA reads TGTGCCAGCAGCCAAGAATTGACGGGGAGTAGGGAAAAACTGTTTTTT.